Listed here are 27 T cell receptor beta chains from one sample, sequenced in a study of tumor and adjacent non-tumor tissue in lung cancer. The library came from three nested PCR rounds adapted from ARM-PCR protocols. TCRdb called the multiplex PCR reads again in MiXCR, with one record for every CDR3 protein. The sample records approximately 68,000 distinct CDR3 sequences, about three quarters being singletons. This sample's RNA came from whole unsorted tissue. The sample comprised lung tumor tissue. The receptor source for this set is a man between 60 and 70 years old with non-small cell lung cancer.

This clonotype was counted ten times or more. The V call is TRBV28, the J call TRBJ1-1; D is unresolved. V shed 5 bases and J shed 1 base, with 14 bases lying between them. Germline V gives CDR1 MDHEN, CDR2 SYDVKM. The CDR3 contains 15 residues. CDR3 nucleotides: TGTGCCAGCAGTCCTGGACGGGCGGGGAACACTGAAGCTTTCTTT. Translation: CASSPGRAGNTEAFF.

With respect to this clonotype: Relative to the germline gene, one junction end is altered; a read error may explain this. The chain combines TRBV6-5 with TRBJ2-1; weak D call: TRBD2 (7 bases). The CDR3 consists of 15 residues. CDR1 is MNHEY and CDR2 is SVGAGI in the germline V gene. The CDR3: CASNYGGPEEGKQFF. In DNA form, the CDR3 reads TGTGCCAGCAATTACGGGGGGCCCGAGGAAGGGAAGCAGTTCTTC.

About this clonotype: This clone may be a read error of a much larger clone one base away. J is TRBJ2-6 and V is TRBV7-9; no firm D call. The ends were cut back, 7 bases at V and 1 base at J, with 8 bases in the middle. CDR1 is SEHNR and CDR2 is FQNEAQ in the germline V gene (reference sequence). CDR3 size: 14 residues. CDR3 sequence: CASIRESGANVLTF. As DNA, the CDR3 is TGTGCCAGCATCCGTGAGTCTGGGGCCAACGTCCTGACTTTC.

In the case of this clonotype: The conserved phenylalanine or tryptophan is not found at the CDR3 terminus, so this likely reflects a read error. The chain couples TRBV6-2 or TRBV6-3 to TRBJ2-7, with D tentatively TRBD1 (5 bases). Germline V CDR1 and CDR2: MNHEY, SVGEGT. CDR3 size: 12 residues. CDR3 sequence (DNA): TGTGTCAGCAGAACAACAGGTAACGAGCAGTACCTA. Translating gives CVSRTTGNEQYL.

This chain links TRBV6-5 with TRBJ1-1, with a tentative D call TRBD1 (6 bases). Trimming cost V 5 bases and J 11 bases, with 24 bases left between them. This CDR3 has 15 residues. Germline V gene lookup returns CDR1 MNHEY and CDR2 SVGAGI. The DNA of the CDR3 is TGTGCCAGCAGTCCCGGGGGGGGCCCCAACACCGGGGCTTTCTTT. It translates to CASSPGGGPNTGAFF.

On this clonotype: The junction departs from the called germline gene at one end, perhaps through a read error. The chain recombines TRBV29-1 with TRBJ2-2; either TRBD1 or TRBD2 may fit D (7 bases each). CDR3 length: 15 residues. Looked up from germline, CDR1 is SQVTM and CDR2 is ANQGSEA. The chain's CDR3 is CSVLNRGGNTEELFF. CDR3 nucleotide sequence: TGCAGCGTTCTAAACAGGGGAGGGAACACCGAGGAGCTGTTTTTT.

This clonotype appeared many times. The chain combines TRBV11-3 with TRBJ2-3, with D maybe TRBD1 (6 bases). This CDR3 comprises 14 residues. V was shortened by 1 base and J by 1 base, with 6 bases between the two germline ends. Germline V gives CDR1 SGHNT, CDR2 YENEEA. The CDR3 sequence: CASSLGQGTDTQYF. Here the CDR3 DNA reads TGTGCCAGCAGCTTAGGACAGGGCACAGATACGCAGTATTTT.

This clonotype has only one observation. The conserved final phenylalanine or tryptophan is absent from the CDR3, which likely points to a read error. V is TRBV6-5 and J is TRBJ2-2; D is tentatively TRBD1 or TRBD2 (6 bases each). The CDR3 is 15 residues long. Germline CDR1 and CDR2: MNHEY and SVGAGI. V was clipped by 6 bases and J by 1 base, with 12 bases between them. CDR3 sequence: CASRRDKRNTGELFS. CDR3 nucleotides: TGTGCCAGCAGGCGGGACAAGCGGAACACCGGGGAGCTGTTTTCC.

This clonotype was seen only once. A junction end diverges from the germline sequence, so it may reflect a read error. This chain links TRBV5-6 with TRBJ1-2; D unclear. The CDR3 totals 14 residues. The germline V gene has CDR1 SGHDT and CDR2 YYEEEE. The CDR3: CTSSLWTFSGGYTF. The CDR3 nucleotides are TGTACCAGCAGCTTGTGGACCTTTTCGGGCGGCTACACCTTC.

The chain uses TRBV5-5 and TRBJ2-3, with D perhaps matching TRBD2 (6 bases). CDR1 and CDR2 (germline): SGHKS, YYEKEE (reference sequence). This CDR3 contains 15 residues. Here the CDR3 DNA reads TGTACTAGCAGCAGGTGGGGAGAGCGGCCAGATACGCAGTATTTT. Amino acid sequence: CTSSRWGERPDTQYF.

Concerning this clonotype itself: At one boundary the junction diverges from the germline segment, which might be a read error. The chain recombines TRBV20-1 with TRBJ2-2; unclear D gene. The CDR3 runs to 11 residues. Germline V gene data show CDR1 as DFQATT and CDR2 as SNEGSKA (reference sequence). This chain's CDR3 is CSVRRTGELFF. DNA for the CDR3: TGCAGTGTTAGAAGGACCGGGGAGCTGTTTTTT.

Note on this clonotype: Likely a read error: the CDR3 ends without its conserved phenylalanine or tryptophan. The chain joins TRBV11-3 to TRBJ2-2, with 7 bases fitting TRBD2. The germline V gene encodes CDR1 SGHNT and CDR2 YENEEA. CDR3 length: 16 amino acids. For the CDR3, the DNA is TGTGCCAGCAGCTTTCGCGGGAGAGTAGGCACCGGGGGGCTGTTTGTT. This sequence encodes CASSFRGRVGTGGLFV.

This clonotype was recorded once. In this CDR3 the conserved last residue, phenylalanine or tryptophan, is missing, so a read error is likely. No DNA is shown, since the ends of the CDR3 on it are uncertain; the CDR3 is the one TCRdb lists. The V gene is TRBV29-1, the J gene TRBJ2-2; the table's D call TRBD1 went unverified against the DNA. The CDR3 is made up of 12 amino acids, end residues included. Germline V lookup: CDR1 SQVTM, CDR2 ANQGSEA. The CDR3 is CSVPAGGGEQFI.

This clonotype was observed a single time. A much larger clone lies a single base off, so this may be a read error. V is TRBV5-1 and J is TRBJ2-4; 11 positions agree with TRBD1. Germline loops: CDR1 SGHRS, CDR2 YFSETQ. The CDR3 is 14 residues long. The CDR3 DNA reads as TGCGCCAGCAGCTCTGGGACAGGGGGAAACATTAAGTACTTC. Its translation is CASSSGTGGNIKYF.

The chain carries TRBV10-3 and TRBJ2-1; a weak D match, TRBD1 (6 bases). CDR3 length: 14 residues. V was pared by 5 bases and J by 7 bases, with 15 bases between. CDR1 and CDR2 from the germline V gene are ENHRY and SYGVKD. As DNA, the CDR3 is TGTGCCATCAGTTCCGGACAGTGTGGGAATGAGCAGTTCTTC. Translation: CAISSGQCGNEQFF.

This clonotype has just one count. The chain links TRBV6-5 to TRBJ2-3; D might be TRBD2 (6 bases). Trimming took off 8 bases at V and 2 bases at J, with 20 bases between the two ends. Germline CDR1 and CDR2: MNHEY and SVGAGI. The CDR3 runs to 16 residues. The CDR3 sequence is CASCDLEGAPTDTQYF. The DNA of the CDR3 is TGTGCCAGCTGTGACTTGGAGGGAGCCCCCACAGATACGCAGTATTTT.

Concerning this clonotype itself: The CDR3 end shows no conserved phenylalanine or tryptophan, and so a read error is likely. This chain links TRBV12-3 or TRBV12-4 with TRBJ2-7, with TRBD1 as a possible D gene (7 bases). The CDR3 loop spans 16 amino acids. Trimming cost V 4 bases and J 0 bases, with 16 bases left between them. The CDR3: CASSSWHQGGSYEQYL. CDR3 DNA sequence: TGTGCCAGCAGTTCCTGGCATCAGGGGGGCTCCTACGAGCAGTACTTA.

Remarks on this clonotype: Relative to the germline gene, one junction end is altered; a read error may explain this. This sequence joins TRBV6-5 and TRBJ1-1, with unresolved D. CDR1 is MNHEY, CDR2 SVGAGI, per germline. CDR3 length: 13 amino acids. This CDR3 is CAISYSRDTEAFF. CDR3 nucleotides: TGTGCCATCAGTTATTCTCGGGATACTGAAGCTTTCTTT.

This chain joins TRBV5-1 and TRBJ2-5, with TRBD2 matching 16 bases. Looked up from germline, CDR1 is SGHRS and CDR2 is YFSETQ. The CDR3 is made up of 18 amino acids. The V and J ends lost 5 bases and 4 bases, in that order; junction bases with no gene match: 11. CDR3 residues: CASSPNPGLAGGTETQYF. The CDR3 nucleotides are TGCGCCAGCAGTCCTAATCCGGGACTAGCGGGAGGGACAGAGACCCAGTACTTC.

Comments on this clonotype: Since a much larger clone is just one base distant, this may be a read error. The gene calls are TRBV5-4 and TRBJ1-3; perhaps TRBD1 as D (6 bases). V lost 4 bases to trimming and J lost 2 bases, with 16 bases between them. Germline CDR1 SGHNT, CDR2 YYREEE (reference sequence). The CDR3 covers 16 residues. The CDR3, as DNA: TGTGCCAGCAGCATGGACCCTTCAGGGGCTGGAAACACCATATATTTT. Translation: CASSMDPSGAGNTIYF.

The V gene is TRBV5-4, the J gene TRBJ2-5; D gene uncertain. Trimming took 4 bases from V and 7 from J, leaving 14 bases between them. Per germline, CDR1 SGHNT and CDR2 YYREEE (reference sequence). The CDR3 extends over 13 amino acids. CDR3 in DNA: TGTGCCAGCAGCGTGGACCCCGGTGGGACCCAGTACTTC. This translates into CASSVDPGGTQYF.

The rearrangement uses TRBV5-1 and TRBJ2-5; D is unclear. The germline V gene has CDR1 SGHRS and CDR2 YFSETQ. The CDR3 spans 15 residues. Trimming removed 2 bases from V and 1 base from J, with 12 bases in between. As DNA, the CDR3 is TGCGCCAGCAGCTTAGAAGACTCCCGCCAAGAGACCCAGTACTTC. This encodes CASSLEDSRQETQYF.

The CDR3 nucleotides read TGTGCCAGCAGACCCGGAGTAGGCGCCGGGGAGCTGTTTTTT. This translates into CASRPGVGAGELFF. The V and J genes are TRBV6-1 and TRBJ2-2; D is ambiguous. Germline V gene data show CDR1 as MNHNS and CDR2 as SASEGT. This CDR3 region has 14 residues. V lost 6 bases and J 6 bases, leaving 14 bases between the germline ends.

A remark on this clonotype: At one end, the junction sequence differs from germline, possibly due to a read error. This chain uses TRBV20-1 with TRBJ2-3; TRBD1 matches 9 bases. The CDR3 contains 17 residues. CDR1 DFQATT and CDR2 SNEGSKA come from the germline V gene (reference sequence). CDR3 DNA: TGCAGTACTCCCCAAACGGACAGGGGAATCTGGGGAGATACCCAGTATTTT. Translation gives CSTPQTDRGIWGDTQYF.

The V gene is TRBV6-4, the J gene TRBJ2-5, with D uncertain. The CDR3 consists of 11 residues. Germline V lookup: CDR1 MRHNA, CDR2 SNTAGT. Trimming took off 10 bases at V and 1 base at J, with 7 bases between the two ends. CDR3 nucleotides: TGTGCCACCCGCGCCCAAGAGACCCAGTACTTC. Translated: CATRAQETQYF.

Here the CDR3 DNA reads TGTGCCAGCAGCCCCGGAGTGGGCGCCTGGGGGCTGTTTTTT. This sequence encodes CASSPGVGAWGLFF. This chain joins TRBV6-1 and TRBJ2-2; D unresolved. The CDR3 runs 14 residues. Trimming shortened V by 6 bases and J by 13 bases, and 21 bases separated the two germline ends. Per germline, CDR1 MNHNS and CDR2 SASEGT.

This clonotype is deemed medium-sized. The chain recombines TRBV10-3 with TRBJ2-5, with 9 nucleotides matching TRBD2. CDR1 and CDR2 from the germline V gene are ENHRY and SYGVKD. This CDR3 spans 13 amino acids. J gave up 2 bases and V 10 bases, and 5 bases lay outside the gene matches. CDR3: CATGTSPQETQYF. The CDR3 DNA is TGTGCCACCGGGACTAGCCCTCAAGAGACCCAGTACTTC.